This T cell receptor beta chain was obtained from a study of blood T cell repertoires in COVID-19. At the level of the study: Acute and convalescent COVID-19 samples came from the United States, Italy and Spain.

This clone has just a few counts. Across 20 to 25 US areas, participants ranged in age from roughly 18 to 95 years. The V segment lost 2 bases and the J segment 5 bases; nucleotides outside the gene matches: 8. CDR1 and CDR2 (germline): LGHNT, FRNRAP. The CDR3 has 17 amino acids. Method: immunoSEQ multiplex PCR; TCRdb's copy keeps in-frame clones and lacks some. Of a few hundred thousand clones in the sample, approximately 90% were seen once. The chain employs TRBV12-5 and TRBJ2-1, with 11 bases lining up with TRBD2. The sequenced material came from PBMCs or T cells enriched from blood (not recorded which). The TCR sequence derives from a woman in her twenties or thirties who had recovered from COVID-19. The CDR3 coding sequence is TGTGCTAGTGGTTTGTCCCCCGGGACTAGCGGTAACAATGAGCAGTTCTTC. This encodes CASGLSPGTSGNNEQFF.